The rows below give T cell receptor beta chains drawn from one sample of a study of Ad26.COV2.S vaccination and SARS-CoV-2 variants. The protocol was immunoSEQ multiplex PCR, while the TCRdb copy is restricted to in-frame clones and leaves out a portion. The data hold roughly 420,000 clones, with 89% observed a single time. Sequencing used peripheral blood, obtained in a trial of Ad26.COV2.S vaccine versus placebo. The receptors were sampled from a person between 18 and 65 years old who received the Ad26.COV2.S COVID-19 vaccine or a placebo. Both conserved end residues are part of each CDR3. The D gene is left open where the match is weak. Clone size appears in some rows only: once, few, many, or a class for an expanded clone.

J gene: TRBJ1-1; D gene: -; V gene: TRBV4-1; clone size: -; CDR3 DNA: TGCGCCAGCAGCCAAGGGCAGCCTCGAGCGACTGAAGCTTTCTTT; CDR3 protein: CASSQGQPRATEAFF
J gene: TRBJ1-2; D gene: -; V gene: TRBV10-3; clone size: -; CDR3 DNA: TGTGCCATCAGCCCCCAGGGGTTTAACTATGGCTACACCTTC; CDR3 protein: CAISPQGFNYGYTF
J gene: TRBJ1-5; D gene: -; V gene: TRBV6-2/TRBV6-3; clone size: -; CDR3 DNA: TGTGCCAGCAGTTACCGGGATCAGCCCCAGCATTTT; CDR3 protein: CASSYRDQPQHF
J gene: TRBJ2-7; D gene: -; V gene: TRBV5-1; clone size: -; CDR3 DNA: TGCGCCAGCAGCTTGGTGGTGGCAGGGTCCTACGAGCAGTACTTC; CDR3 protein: CASSLVVAGSYEQYF
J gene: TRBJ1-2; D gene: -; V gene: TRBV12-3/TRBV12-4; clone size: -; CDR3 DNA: TGTGCCAGCAGTTCAGGGGTACGCGGCTACACCTTC; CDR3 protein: CASSSGVRGYTF
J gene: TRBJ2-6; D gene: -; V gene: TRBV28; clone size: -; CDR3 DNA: TGTGCCAGCAGTTTAGACAGCTTTCTGACTGGGGCCAACGTCCTGACTTTC; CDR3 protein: CASSLDSFLTGANVLTF
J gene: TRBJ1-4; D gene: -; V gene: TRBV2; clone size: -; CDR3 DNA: TGTGCCCGCAGAAATTGGGGAGGGGAAAAACTGTTTTTT; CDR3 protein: CARRNWGGEKLFF
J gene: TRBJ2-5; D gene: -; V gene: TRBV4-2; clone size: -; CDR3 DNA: TGTGCCAGCAGCCAAGTTTGGCAGGAGGGACCCCGGACCCAGTACTTC; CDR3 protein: CASSQVWQEGPRTQYF
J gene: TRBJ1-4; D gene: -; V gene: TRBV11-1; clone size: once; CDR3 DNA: TGTGCCAGCAGCCCCGCGGGGGGAAAACTGTTTTTT; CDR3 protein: CASSPAGGKLFF
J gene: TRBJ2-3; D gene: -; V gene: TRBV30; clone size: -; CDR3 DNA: TGTGCCTGGAGTGTTGGGCAGGGGCTAAGCACAGATACGCAGTATTTT; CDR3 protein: CAWSVGQGLSTDTQYF
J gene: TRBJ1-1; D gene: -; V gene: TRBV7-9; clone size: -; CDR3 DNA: TGTGCCAGCAGCTTGGCCGGGTACAGTGCGGCAGCTTTCTTT; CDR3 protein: CASSLAGYSAAAFF
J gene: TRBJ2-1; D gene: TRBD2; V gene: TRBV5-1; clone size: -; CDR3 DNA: TGCGCCAGCAGCTTGGTGGGGACTACACGAGGTGGTGAGCAGTTCTTC; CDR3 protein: CASSLVGTTRGGEQFF
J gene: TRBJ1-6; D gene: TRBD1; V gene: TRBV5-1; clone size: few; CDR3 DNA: TGCGCCAGCAGCTTGGGACAGGGGTCTACTTCACCCCTCCACTTT; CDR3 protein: CASSLGQGSTSPLHF
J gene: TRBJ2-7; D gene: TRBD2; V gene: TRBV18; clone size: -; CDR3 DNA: TGTGCCAGCTCAACAACCACCGGGACTAGCGGTGACGAGCAGTACTTC; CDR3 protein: CASSTTTGTSGDEQYF